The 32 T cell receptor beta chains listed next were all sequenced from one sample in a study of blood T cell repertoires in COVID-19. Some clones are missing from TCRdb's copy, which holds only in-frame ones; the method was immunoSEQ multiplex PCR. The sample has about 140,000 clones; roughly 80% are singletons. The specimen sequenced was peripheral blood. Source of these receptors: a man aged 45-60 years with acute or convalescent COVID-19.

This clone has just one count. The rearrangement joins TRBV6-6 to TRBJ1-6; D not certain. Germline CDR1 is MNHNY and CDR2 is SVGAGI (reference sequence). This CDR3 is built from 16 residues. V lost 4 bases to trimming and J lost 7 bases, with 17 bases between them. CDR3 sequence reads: CASSSPIGGSNSPLHF. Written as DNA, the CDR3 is TGTGCCAGCAGTTCTCCCATTGGAGGGTCCAATTCACCCCTCCACTTT.

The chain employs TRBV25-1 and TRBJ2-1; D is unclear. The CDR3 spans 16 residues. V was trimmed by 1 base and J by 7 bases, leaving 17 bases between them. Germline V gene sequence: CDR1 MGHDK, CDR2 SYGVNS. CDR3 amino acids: CASSELGDSSRNEQFF. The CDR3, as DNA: TGTGCCAGCAGTGAATTAGGCGATAGCTCTAGAAATGAGCAGTTCTTC.

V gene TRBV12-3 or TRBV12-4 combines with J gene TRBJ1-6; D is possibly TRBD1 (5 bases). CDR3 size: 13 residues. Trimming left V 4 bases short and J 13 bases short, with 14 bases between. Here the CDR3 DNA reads TGTGCCAGCAGTTCGGAAGTGGGGGGTCCCCTCCACTTT. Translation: CASSSEVGGPLHF.

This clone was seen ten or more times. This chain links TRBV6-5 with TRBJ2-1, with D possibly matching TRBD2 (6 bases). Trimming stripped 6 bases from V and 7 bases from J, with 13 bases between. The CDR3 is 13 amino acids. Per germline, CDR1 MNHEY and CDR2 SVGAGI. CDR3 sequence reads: CASSRPAGNEQFF. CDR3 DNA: TGTGCCAGCAGCCGGCCCGCGGGGAATGAGCAGTTCTTC.

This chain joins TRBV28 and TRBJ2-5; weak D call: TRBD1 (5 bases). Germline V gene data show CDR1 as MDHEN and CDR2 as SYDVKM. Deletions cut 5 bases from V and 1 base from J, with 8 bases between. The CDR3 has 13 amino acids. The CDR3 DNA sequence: TGTGCCAGCAGTCCAGGGTTCCAAGAGACCCAGTACTTC. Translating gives CASSPGFQETQYF.

The CDR3 here is CASSIWTEGEQYF. CDR3 sequence (DNA): TGTGCCAGTAGTATTTGGACAGAGGGCGAGCAGTACTTC. The rearrangement uses TRBV19 and TRBJ2-7; D might be TRBD1 (6 bases). Trimming cost V 3 bases and J 6 bases, with 12 bases left between them. CDR1 is LNHDA, CDR2 SQIVND, per germline (reference sequence). The CDR3 is made up of 13 amino acids. The whole variable domain, filled in from reference TRBV19 and TRBJ2-7, reads DGGITQSPKYLFRKEGQNVTLSCEQNLNHDAMYWYRQDPGQGLRLIYYSQIVNDFQKGDIAEGYSVSREKKESFPLTVTSAQKNPTAFYLCASSIWTEGEQYFGPGTRLTVT.

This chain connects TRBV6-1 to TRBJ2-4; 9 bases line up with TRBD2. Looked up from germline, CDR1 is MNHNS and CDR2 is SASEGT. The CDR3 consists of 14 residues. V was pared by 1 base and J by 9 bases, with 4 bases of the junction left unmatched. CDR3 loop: CASSEGSSGGIQYF. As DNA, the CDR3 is TGTGCCAGCAGTGAAGGGAGTAGCGGGGGCATTCAGTACTTC.

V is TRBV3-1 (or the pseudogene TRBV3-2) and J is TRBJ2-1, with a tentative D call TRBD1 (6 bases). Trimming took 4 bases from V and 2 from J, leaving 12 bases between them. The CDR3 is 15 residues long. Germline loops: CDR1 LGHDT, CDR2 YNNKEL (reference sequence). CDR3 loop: CASSLGQFPYNEQFF. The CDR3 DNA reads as TGTGCCAGCAGCCTAGGACAGTTTCCCTACAATGAGCAGTTCTTC.

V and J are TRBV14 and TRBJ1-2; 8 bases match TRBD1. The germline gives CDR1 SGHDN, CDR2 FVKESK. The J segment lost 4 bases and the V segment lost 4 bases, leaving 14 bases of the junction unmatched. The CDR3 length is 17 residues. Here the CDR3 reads CASSPLDRVESGYGYTF. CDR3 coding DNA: TGTGCCAGCAGCCCATTGGACAGGGTTGAGTCAGGCTATGGCTACACCTTC.

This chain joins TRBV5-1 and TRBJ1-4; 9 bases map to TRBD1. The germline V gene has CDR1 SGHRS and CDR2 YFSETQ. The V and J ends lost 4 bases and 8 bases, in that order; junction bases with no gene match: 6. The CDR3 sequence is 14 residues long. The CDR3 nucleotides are TGCGCCAGCAGCGGACGGACAGGGGACGAAAAACTGTTTTTT. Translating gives CASSGRTGDEKLFF.

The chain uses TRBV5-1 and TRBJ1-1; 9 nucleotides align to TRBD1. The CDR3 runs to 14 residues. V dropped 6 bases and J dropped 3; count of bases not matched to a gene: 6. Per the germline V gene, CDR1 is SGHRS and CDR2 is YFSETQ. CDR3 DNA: TGCGCCAGCACACCCGGGACAGGGTACACTGAAGCTTTCTTT. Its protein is CASTPGTGYTEAFF.

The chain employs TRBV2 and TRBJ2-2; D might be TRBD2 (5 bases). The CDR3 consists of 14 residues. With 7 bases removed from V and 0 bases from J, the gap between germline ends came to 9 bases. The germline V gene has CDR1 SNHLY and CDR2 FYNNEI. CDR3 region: CASTGLSNTGELFF. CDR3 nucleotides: TGTGCCAGCACTGGACTTTCGAACACCGGGGAGCTGTTTTTT.

CDR3 nucleotide sequence: TGTGCCAGCTCACCGGTCGGACAGGGGAGTTCGAGCAATCAGCCCCAGCATTTT. This encodes CASSPVGQGSSSNQPQHF. The chain has TRBV18 and TRBJ1-5; 9 bases are shared with TRBD1. This CDR3 region has 18 residues. The germline gives CDR1 KGHSH, CDR2 LQKENI. The J segment lost 1 base and the V segment lost 3 bases, leaving 10 bases of the junction unmatched.

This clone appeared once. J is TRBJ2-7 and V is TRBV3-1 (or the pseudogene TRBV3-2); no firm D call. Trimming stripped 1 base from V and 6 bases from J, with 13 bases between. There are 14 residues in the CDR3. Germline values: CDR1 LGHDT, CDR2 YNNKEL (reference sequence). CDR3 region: CASSQVSGVGEQYF. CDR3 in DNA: TGTGCCAGCAGCCAAGTCTCGGGTGTAGGCGAGCAGTACTTC.

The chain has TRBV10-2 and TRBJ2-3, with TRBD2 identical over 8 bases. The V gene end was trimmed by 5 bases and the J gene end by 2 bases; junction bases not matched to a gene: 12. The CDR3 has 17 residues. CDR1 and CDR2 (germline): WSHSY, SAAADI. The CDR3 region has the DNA TGCGCCAGCAGTCTCAGCGGGGGTGTATTCTCCACAGATACGCAGTATTTT. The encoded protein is CASSLSGGVFSTDTQYF.

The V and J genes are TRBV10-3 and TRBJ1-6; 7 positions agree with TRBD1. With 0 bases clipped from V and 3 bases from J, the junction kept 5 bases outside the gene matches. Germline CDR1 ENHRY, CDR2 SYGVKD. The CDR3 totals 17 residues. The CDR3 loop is CAISESKGQIYNSPLHF. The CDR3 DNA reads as TGTGCCATCAGTGAGTCAAAGGGACAGATCTATAATTCACCCCTCCACTTT.

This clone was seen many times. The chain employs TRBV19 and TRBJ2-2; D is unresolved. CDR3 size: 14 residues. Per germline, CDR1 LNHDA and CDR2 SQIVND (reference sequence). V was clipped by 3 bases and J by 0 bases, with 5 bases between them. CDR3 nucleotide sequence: TGTGCCAGTAGTATCGAGGCGAACACCGGGGAGCTGTTTTTT. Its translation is CASSIEANTGELFF.

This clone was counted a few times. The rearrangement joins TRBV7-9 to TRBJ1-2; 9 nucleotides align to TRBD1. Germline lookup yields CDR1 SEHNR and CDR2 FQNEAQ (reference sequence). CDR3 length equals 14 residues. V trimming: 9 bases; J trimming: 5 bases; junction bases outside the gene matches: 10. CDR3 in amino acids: CARIGTGYIYGYTF. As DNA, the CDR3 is TGTGCCAGGATTGGGACAGGGTATATTTATGGCTACACCTTC.

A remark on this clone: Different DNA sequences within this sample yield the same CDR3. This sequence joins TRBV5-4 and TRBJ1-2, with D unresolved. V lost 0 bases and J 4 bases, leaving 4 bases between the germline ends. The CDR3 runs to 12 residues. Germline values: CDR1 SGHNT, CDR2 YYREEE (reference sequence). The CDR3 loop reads CASSLDSYGYTF. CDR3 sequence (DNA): TGTGCCAGCAGCTTGGACAGCTATGGCTACACCTTC.

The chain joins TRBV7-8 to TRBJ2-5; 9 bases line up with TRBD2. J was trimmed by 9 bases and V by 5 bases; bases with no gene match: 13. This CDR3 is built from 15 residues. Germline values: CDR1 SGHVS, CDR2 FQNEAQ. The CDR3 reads CASSTRTSAGRSQYF. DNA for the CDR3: TGTGCCAGCAGCACAAGGACTAGCGCAGGTCGGTCCCAGTACTTC.

The CDR3 DNA follows: TGCGCCAGCAGCCAAGATGGGGGGGTCACCGGGGAGCTGTTTTTT. It translates to CASSQDGGVTGELFF. The chain combines TRBV4-1 with TRBJ2-2; TRBD2 matches 7 bases. Germline-derived CDR1 and CDR2 are MGHRA and YSYEKL. This CDR3 contains 15 residues. Trimming cost V 0 bases and J 4 bases; bases outside gene matches: 2.

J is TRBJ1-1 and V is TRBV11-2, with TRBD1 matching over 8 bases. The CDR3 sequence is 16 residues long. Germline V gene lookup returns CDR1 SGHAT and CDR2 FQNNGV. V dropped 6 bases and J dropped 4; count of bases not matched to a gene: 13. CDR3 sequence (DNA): TGTGCCAGCAGTTTAAGCGGGACAGGTTTTGTCACTGAAGCTTTCTTT. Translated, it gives CASSLSGTGFVTEAFF.

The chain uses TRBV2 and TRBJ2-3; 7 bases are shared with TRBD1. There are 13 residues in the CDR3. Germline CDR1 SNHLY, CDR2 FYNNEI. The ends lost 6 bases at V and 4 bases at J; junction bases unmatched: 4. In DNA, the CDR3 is TGTGCCAGCAGCGCGACAGGGCCAGATACGCAGTATTTT. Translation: CASSATGPDTQYF.

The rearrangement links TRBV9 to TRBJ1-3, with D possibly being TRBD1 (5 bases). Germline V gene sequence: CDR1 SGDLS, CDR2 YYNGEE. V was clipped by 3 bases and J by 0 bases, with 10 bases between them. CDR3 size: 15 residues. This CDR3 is CASSATDSSGNTIYF. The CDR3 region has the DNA TGTGCCAGCAGCGCCACCGACAGCTCTGGAAACACCATATATTTT.

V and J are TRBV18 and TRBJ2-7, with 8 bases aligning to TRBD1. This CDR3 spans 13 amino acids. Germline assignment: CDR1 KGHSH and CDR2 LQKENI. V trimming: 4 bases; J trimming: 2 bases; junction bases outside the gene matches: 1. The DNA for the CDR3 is TGTGCCAGCTCACTGGACAGGGCCTACGAGCAGTACTTC. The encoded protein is CASSLDRAYEQYF. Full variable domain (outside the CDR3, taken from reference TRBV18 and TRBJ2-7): NAGVMQNPRHLVRRRGQEARLRCSPMKGHSHVYWYRQLPEEGLKFMVYLQKENIIDESGMPKERFSAEFPKEGPSILRIQQVVRGDSAAYFCASSLDRAYEQYFGPGTRLTVT.

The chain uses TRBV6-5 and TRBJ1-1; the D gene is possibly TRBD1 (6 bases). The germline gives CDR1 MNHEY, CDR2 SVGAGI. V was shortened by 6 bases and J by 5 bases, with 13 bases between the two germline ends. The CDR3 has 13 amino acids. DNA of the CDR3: TGTGCCAGCAGGGTCACAGGGATGACTGAAGCTTTCTTT. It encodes CASRVTGMTEAFF.

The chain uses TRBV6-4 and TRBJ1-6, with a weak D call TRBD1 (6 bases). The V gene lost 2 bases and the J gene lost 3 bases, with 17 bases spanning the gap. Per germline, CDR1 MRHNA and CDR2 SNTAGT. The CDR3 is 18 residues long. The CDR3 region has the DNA TGTGCCAGCAGTGACATACGGGGGCGGGAGAACTATAATTCACCCCTCCACTTT. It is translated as CASSDIRGRENYNSPLHF.

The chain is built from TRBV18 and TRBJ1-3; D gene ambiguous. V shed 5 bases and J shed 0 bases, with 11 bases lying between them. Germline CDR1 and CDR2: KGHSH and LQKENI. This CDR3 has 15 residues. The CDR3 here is CASSLGVGSGNTIYF. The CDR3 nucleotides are TGTGCCAGCTCATTGGGAGTAGGCTCTGGAAACACCATATATTTT. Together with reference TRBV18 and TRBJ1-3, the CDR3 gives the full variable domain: NAGVMQNPRHLVRRRGQEARLRCSPMKGHSHVYWYRQLPEEGLKFMVYLQKENIIDESGMPKERFSAEFPKEGPSILRIQQVVRGDSAAYFCASSLGVGSGNTIYFGEGSWLTVV.

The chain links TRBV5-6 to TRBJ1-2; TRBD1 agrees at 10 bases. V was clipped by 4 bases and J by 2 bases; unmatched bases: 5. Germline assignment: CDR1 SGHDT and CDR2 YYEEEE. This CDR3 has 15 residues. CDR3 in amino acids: CASSAGQGPNYGYTF. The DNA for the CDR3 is TGTGCCAGCAGCGCGGGACAGGGGCCCAACTATGGCTACACCTTC.

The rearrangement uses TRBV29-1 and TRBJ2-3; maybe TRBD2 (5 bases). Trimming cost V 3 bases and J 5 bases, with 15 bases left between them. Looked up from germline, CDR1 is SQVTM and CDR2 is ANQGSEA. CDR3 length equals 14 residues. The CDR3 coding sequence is TGCAGCGTTGATGTTGGACTGGGGTTAGATACGCAGTATTTT. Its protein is CSVDVGLGLDTQYF.

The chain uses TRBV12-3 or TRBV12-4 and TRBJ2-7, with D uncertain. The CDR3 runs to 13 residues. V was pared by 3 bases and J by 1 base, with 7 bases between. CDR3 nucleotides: TGTGCCAGCAGTTTGGGCAGGTCCTACGAGCAGTACGTC. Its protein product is CASSLGRSYEQYV.

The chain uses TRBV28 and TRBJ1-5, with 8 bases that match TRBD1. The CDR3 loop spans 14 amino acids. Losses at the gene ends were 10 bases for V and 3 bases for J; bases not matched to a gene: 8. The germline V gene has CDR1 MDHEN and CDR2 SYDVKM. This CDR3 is CATTQGGTNQPQHF. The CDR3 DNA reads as TGTGCCACCACACAGGGGGGGACCAATCAGCCCCAGCATTTT.